The rows below give T cell receptor beta chains drawn from one sample of a study of OX40 agonist ivuxolimab in advanced cancers. The repertoire was sequenced with immunoSEQ multiplex PCR; TCRdb's copy has only in-frame clones and lacks some. The table includes 65,000 to 80,000 clones, about 90% detected once. The sample here was CD4+ or CD8+ T cells sorted from blood, taken in a trial of the OX40 agonist ivuxolimab. These receptors all stem from an adult with an advanced solid tumor such as melanoma, head and neck, liver or kidney cancer. Each CDR3 is given with its conserved first and last residue. The D gene is left open where the match is weak. Not all rows give a size; the values are once, few, many and, for expanded clones, a class.

TRBJ2-5 | few | TRBV7-9 | TRBD1 | TGTGCCAGCAGCGCCTCGACCGGGACAGCGCAAGAGACCCAGTACTTC | CASSASTGTAQETQYF
TRBJ1-6 | . | TRBV5-1 | . | TGCGCCAGCAGCTTGGGACAGGCTAATTCACCCCTCCACTTT | CASSLGQANSPLHF
TRBJ2-1 | . | TRBV6-5 | . | TGTGCCAGCACGGAAGGACTGTTTAATGAGCAGTTCTTC | CASTEGLFNEQFF
TRBJ2-6 | . | TRBV11-2 | . | TGTGCCAGCAGCGACCTGGCCGGGGCCAACGTCCTGACTTTC | CASSDLAGANVLTF
TRBJ1-3 | . | TRBV9 | . | TGTGCCAGCATATTGGAGGGCGCCGGCTCTGGAAACACCATATATTTT | CASILEGAGSGNTIYF
TRBJ2-1 | . | TRBV5-4 | TRBD2 | TGTGCCAGCAGCTTGGGACTAGCGGAGGATGAGCAGTTCTTC | CASSLGLAEDEQFF
TRBJ2-3 | . | TRBV2 | TRBD1 | TGTGCCAGCAGTGCAGCCAGGGGGTCAGATACGCAGTATTTT | CASSAARGSDTQYF
TRBJ2-7 | . | TRBV4-2 | TRBD2 | TGTGCCAGCAGCTTGGGACTAGCGTTCTTGAGCGAGCAGTACTTC | CASSLGLAFLSEQYF
TRBJ1-2 | . | TRBV30 | . | TGTGCCTGGAGTGCCACAGGGCTGGATGGCTACACCTTC | CAWSATGLDGYTF
TRBJ1-2 | . | TRBV27 | . | TGTGCCAGCAGTTTCTCTACAGGTAGTTACTCTGGCTACACCTTC | CASSFSTGSYSGYTF
TRBJ1-1 | . | TRBV5-8 | . | TGTGCCAGCAGCTTGCGTAGGGGGTTCGGCTTTCCTGAAGCTTTCTTT | CASSLRRGFGFPEAFF
TRBJ2-3 | . | TRBV28 | . | TGTGCCAGCATCCCTTCTAATCCAGATACGCAGTATTTT | CASIPSNPDTQYF
TRBJ2-1 | . | TRBV5-4 | . | TGTGCCAGCAGCTTGGAGTCGCAGCTCTCCTACAATGAGCAGTTCTTC | CASSLESQLSYNEQFF
TRBJ2-5 | . | TRBV19 | TRBD1 | TGTGCCAGTAGTACCACGGGACAGGGGGTGGTGACCCAGTACTTC | CASSTTGQGVVTQYF
TRBJ1-4 | . | TRBV28 | . | TGTGCCAGCAGTTTAGTCGGGGCAACTAATGAAAAACTGTTTTTT | CASSLVGATNEKLFF
TRBJ2-3 | . | TRBV2 | TRBD2 | TGTGCCAGCAGGTGGGGTGGACTAGCGGGAGGGCCATATGATACGCAGTATTTT | CASRWGGLAGGPYDTQYF
TRBJ2-3 | . | TRBV10-3 | TRBD2 | TGTGCCATCACCGAGACGCAGACTAGCGGTTTTTGGGGGGATACGCAGTATTTT | CAITETQTSGFWGDTQYF
TRBJ2-7 | . | TRBV7-8 | . | TGTGCCAGCAGCCGTGGCCCCTACGAGCAGTACTTC | CASSRGPYEQYF
TRBJ1-2 | . | TRBV11-2 | TRBD1 | TGTGCCAGCAGCTTAGTGGGACAGGGGGTACTCAACTATGGCTACACCTTC | CASSLVGQGVLNYGYTF
TRBJ2-1 | . | TRBV29-1 | . | TGCAGCGTTGAAGGTAGCAGCACGGCCTACAATGAGCAGTTCTTC | CSVEGSSTAYNEQFF
TRBJ2-1 | . | TRBV18 | TRBD1 | TGTGCCAGCTCACCCTGGACAGGGACTCACAATGAGCAGTTCTTC | CASSPWTGTHNEQFF
TRBJ1-1 | few | TRBV30 | . | TGTGCCTGGAGGACGAACACTGAAGCTTTCTTT | CAWRTNTEAFF
TRBJ2-7 | . | TRBV29-1 | . | TGCAGCGTTGAAGAGTCAGGAGTCGTCTACGAGCAGTACTTC | CSVEESGVVYEQYF
TRBJ1-2 | . | TRBV10-3 | . | TGTGCCATCAGTGAGTCAGACATATTGGGCTACACCTTC | CAISESDILGYTF
TRBJ1-5 | . | TRBV21-1 | . | TGTGCCAGCAGCAGGACAGGAGGCAATCAGCCCCAGCATTTT | CASSRTGGNQPQHF
TRBJ2-2 | . | TRBV19 | TRBD2 | TGTGCCAGTAAGCCTAGCGGGAACACCGGGGAGCTGTTTTTT | CASKPSGNTGELFF
TRBJ2-2 | . | TRBV9 | . | TGTGCCAGCAGCCCTCGGACGGGGTGGGACACCGGGGAGCTGTTTTTT | CASSPRTGWDTGELFF
TRBJ2-5 | . | TRBV19 | . | TGTGCCAGTAGTTCGGGGAGACCCCCAGAGACCCAGTACTTC | CASSSGRPPETQYF
TRBJ2-3 | . | TRBV19 | TRBD2 | TGTGCCAGTAGCCAACGACTAGCCGCCACAGATACGCAGTATTTT | CASSQRLAATDTQYF
TRBJ2-2 | . | TRBV7-9 | . | TGTGCCAGCAGCCCGCGACTGGGTAACACCGGGGAGCTGTTTTTT | CASSPRLGNTGELFF
TRBJ2-1 | . | TRBV28 | TRBD2 | TGTGCCAGTGGGGTCCTAGCGGGGATCTCGGACAATGAGCAGTTCTTC | CASGVLAGISDNEQFF
TRBJ1-5 | . | TRBV4-1 | TRBD1 | TGCGCCAGCAGCCAAGGAATTAGCGGGGCCGGACAGGGGGTTCAGCCCCAGCATTTT | CASSQGISGAGQGVQPQHF
TRBJ1-2 | . | TRBV4-1 | . | TGCGCCAGCAGCCAAGAATCGGGGACAACTGATGGCTACACCTTC | CASSQESGTTDGYTF
TRBJ2-3 | . | TRBV7-9 | TRBD2 | TGTGCCAGCAGCTCCCACCTCCAACTAGCGGGAACAGATACGCAGTATTTT | CASSSHLQLAGTDTQYF
TRBJ2-7 | . | TRBV18 | TRBD2 | TGTGCCAGCTCATCCCGACTAGCGGGAGCCTACGAGCAGTACTTC | CASSSRLAGAYEQYF
TRBJ2-1 | . | TRBV7-3 | TRBD2 | TGTGCCAGCAGCTTTCGACTAGCGAAAAATTACAATGAGCAGTTCTTC | CASSFRLAKNYNEQFF
TRBJ1-5 | . | TRBV2 | . | TGTGCCAGCAGTGATCGGCGGTACAATCAGCCCCAGCATTTT | CASSDRRYNQPQHF
TRBJ2-3 | . | TRBV9 | . | TGTGCCAGCAGCGTCGTGGCAGGGCGCACAGATACGCAGTATTTT | CASSVVAGRTDTQYF
TRBJ1-2 | . | TRBV28 | . | TGTGCCAGCAGTTTATTGCCGCGGGGCTACACCTTC | CASSLLPRGYTF
TRBJ1-2 | . | TRBV13 | . | TGTGCCAGCAGCTTAGAGTCCAGCTATGGCTACACCTTC | CASSLESSYGYTF
TRBJ2-7 | . | TRBV6-5 | . | TGTGCCAGCAGTGGCAACTACGAGCAGTACTTC | CASSGNYEQYF
TRBJ1-5 | . | TRBV27 | TRBD1 | TGTGCCAGCAGTTCACAGGGGTTGGGCAATCAGCCCCAGCATTTT | CASSSQGLGNQPQHF
TRBJ1-5 | . | TRBV6-5 | TRBD1 | TGTGCCACCGGACAGGGGGCAAATAGGCAGCCCCAGCATTTT | CATGQGANRQPQHF
TRBJ2-1 | . | TRBV5-1 | . | TGCGCCAGCAGCTCATTTAGCGACAATGAGCAGTTCTTC | CASSSFSDNEQFF
TRBJ2-1 | once | TRBV7-2 | TRBD2 | TGTGCCAGCAGCCTACTAGCGGGAGGATTGGGTGAGCAGTTCTTC | CASSLLAGGLGEQFF
TRBJ2-3 | . | TRBV7-2 | TRBD2 | TGTGCCAGCAGCTTAAGACTAGCGGGACAGTCACAGTATTTT | CASSLRLAGQSQYF
TRBJ2-1 | . | TRBV11-2 | TRBD2 | TGTGCCAGCAGACGGACTAGCGGACTAACCTACAATGAGCAGTTCTTC | CASRRTSGLTYNEQFF
TRBJ2-5 | . | TRBV15 | . | TGTGCCACCAGCAGAGATCGGACGGTGAGGGAGACCCAGTACTTC | CATSRDRTVRETQYF
TRBJ2-7 | . | TRBV6-6 | TRBD1 | TGTGCCAGCAGTTCCGGACAGGGCTACGAGCAGTACTTC | CASSSGQGYEQYF
TRBJ1-5 | . | TRBV19 | TRBD1 | TGTGCCAGTAAAGGGCAGGGGGCGAGTCAGCCCCAGCATTTT | CASKGQGASQPQHF
TRBJ1-5 | few | TRBV5-1 | . | TGCGCCAGCAGCCCGACGGGAGATTGGCCCCAGCATTTT | CASSPTGDWPQHF
TRBJ2-4 | . | TRBV19 | . | TGTGCCAGTAGGAGGGACGTAGCCAAAAACATTCAGTACTTC | CASRRDVAKNIQYF
TRBJ2-6 | once | TRBV5-1 | . | TGCGCCAGCACCCCTAGGTCTGGGGCCAACGTCCTGACTTTC | CASTPRSGANVLTF
TRBJ1-2 | . | TRBV6-1 | . | TGTGCCAGCAGTGAAACATGGGGAGGTGGCTATGGCTACACCTTC | CASSETWGGGYGYTF
TRBJ1-3 | . | TRBV10-3 | TRBD1 | TGTGCCATTGGGACAGAACAAAATATCGGAAACACCATATATTTT | CAIGTEQNIGNTIYF